A selection of T cell receptor beta chains follows, all from one sample in a study of blood T cell repertoires in COVID-19. Some clones are missing from TCRdb's copy, which holds only in-frame ones; the method was immunoSEQ multiplex PCR. The sample records 120,000 or so clones, over 70% being singletons. Sequencing used peripheral blood. The receptors derive from an elderly man with active or convalescent COVID-19. The conserved cysteine and the conserved F or W are not part of the CDR3 here.

j_gene	v_gene	CDR3aa
TRBJ2-7	TRBV4-1	ASSYDPGSRGQY
TRBJ1-3	TRBV5-6	ASSTGTGSGNTIY
TRBJ2-2	TRBV1	TSSQDHRVANTGELF
TRBJ1-1	TRBV3-1/TRBV3-2	ASRGSPQGTEAF
TRBJ1-1	TRBV18	ASSLDRAVYTEAF
TRBJ1-5	TRBV9	ASSAGTGINQPQH
TRBJ1-2	TRBV21-1	ASSKAEGANKYGYT
TRBJ2-2	TRBV5-4	ASSAVQGSTGELF
TRBJ1-2	TRBV4-3	ASSQGTGANYGYT
TRBJ1-3	TRBV5-6	ASSFRGSAGNTIY
TRBJ1-6	TRBV27	ASSPTGTVDSSPLH
TRBJ2-5	TRBV5-4	ASSRTSGGETQY
TRBJ1-1	TRBV28	ASRKQGLNTEAF
TRBJ2-7	TRBV19	ASSAGQGRNFDEQY
TRBJ1-6	TRBV3-1/TRBV3-2	ASSQNRGPSPLH
TRBJ1-1	TRBV24-1	ATNGGSGTEAF
TRBJ2-5	TRBV3-1/TRBV3-2	ASSQPAERGGKETQY
TRBJ2-5	TRBV7-7	ASSLGRGGAETQY
TRBJ1-2	TRBV5-1	ASSLPTGAEGYT
TRBJ2-7	TRBV6-2/TRBV6-3	ASSYRRGPISWEQY
TRBJ2-2	TRBV5-1	ASSLELAGNGELF
TRBJ2-5	TRBV18	ASSPRTGSQETQY
TRBJ1-2	TRBV6-2/TRBV6-3	ASSYGTGGYGYT